This paragraph reports one TCR beta chain. The nonmyeloablative bone marrow transplants came from related graft donors, with transient mixed chimerism. Thawed PBMCs were FACS-sorted into unstimulated CD4+CD25+CD127- regulatory T cells, CD4+CD25- non-regulatory cells, CD4 and CD8 cells. The entry originates in a study of Tregs in tolerant kidney transplant recipients. The V gene's germline CDR1 is SGHRS and CDR2 YFSETQ. The CDR3 extends over 15 amino acids. V was trimmed by 0 bases and J by 0 bases, leaving 10 bases between them. TCRdb's copy holds only in-frame clones and misses some; the assay was immunoSEQ multiplex PCR. The repertoire holds about 100,000 clones, with over 85% as singletons.

The source is a human patient who received a combined kidney and bone marrow transplant. The graft donor may have contributed some T cells. Sequenced here: CD4+ T cells from blood (PBMCs), sampled 12 months after the transplant. The chain combines TRBV5-1 with TRBJ2-7; weak D call: TRBD1 (6 bases). The CDR3: CASSLDTGFSYEQYF. The CDR3 DNA reads TGCGCCAGCAGCTTGGATACAGGGTTCTCCTACGAGCAGTACTTC.